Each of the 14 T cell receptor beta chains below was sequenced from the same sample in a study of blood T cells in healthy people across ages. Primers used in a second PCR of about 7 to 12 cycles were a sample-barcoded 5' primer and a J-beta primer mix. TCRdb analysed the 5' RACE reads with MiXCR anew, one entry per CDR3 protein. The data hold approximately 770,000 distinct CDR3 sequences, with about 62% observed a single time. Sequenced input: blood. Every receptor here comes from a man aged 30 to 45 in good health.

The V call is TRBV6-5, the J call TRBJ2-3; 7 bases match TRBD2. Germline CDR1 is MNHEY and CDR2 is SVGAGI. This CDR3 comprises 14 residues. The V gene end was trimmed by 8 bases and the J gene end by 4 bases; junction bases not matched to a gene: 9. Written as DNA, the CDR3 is TGTGCCAGCTGGGGGGGATTGGTCCCAGATACGCAGTATTTT. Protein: CASWGGLVPDTQYF.

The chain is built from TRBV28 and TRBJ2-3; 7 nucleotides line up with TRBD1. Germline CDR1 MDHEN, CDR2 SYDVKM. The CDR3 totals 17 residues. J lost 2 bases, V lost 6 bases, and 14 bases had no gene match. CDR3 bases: TGTGCCAGCAGCCCCCAAGGACAGGCGCAATACACAGATACGCAGTATTTT. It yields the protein CASSPQGQAQYTDTQYF.

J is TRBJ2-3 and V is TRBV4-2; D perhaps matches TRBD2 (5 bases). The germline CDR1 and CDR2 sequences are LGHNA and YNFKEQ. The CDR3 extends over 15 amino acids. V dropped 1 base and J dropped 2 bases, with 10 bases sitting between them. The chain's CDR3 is CASSQVIANTDTQYF. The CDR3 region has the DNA TGTGCCAGCAGCCAAGTAATAGCGAACACAGATACGCAGTATTTT.

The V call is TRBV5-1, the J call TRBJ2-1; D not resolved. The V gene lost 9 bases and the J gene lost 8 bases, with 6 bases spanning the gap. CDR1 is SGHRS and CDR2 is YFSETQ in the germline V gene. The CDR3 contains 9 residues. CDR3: CAIMDEQFF. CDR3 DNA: TGCGCCATCATGGATGAGCAGTTCTTC.

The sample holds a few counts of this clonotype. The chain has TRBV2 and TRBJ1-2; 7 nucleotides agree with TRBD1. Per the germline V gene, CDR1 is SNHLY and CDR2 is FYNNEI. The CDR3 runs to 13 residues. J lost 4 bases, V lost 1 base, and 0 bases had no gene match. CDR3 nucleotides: TGTGCCAGCAGTGAAGGGACAGGCTATGGCTACACCTTC. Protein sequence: CASSEGTGYGYTF.

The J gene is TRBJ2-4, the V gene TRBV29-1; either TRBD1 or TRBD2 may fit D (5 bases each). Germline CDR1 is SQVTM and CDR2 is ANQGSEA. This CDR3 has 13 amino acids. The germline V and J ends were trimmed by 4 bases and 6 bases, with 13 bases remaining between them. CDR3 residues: CSVAPGTGNIQYF. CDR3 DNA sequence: TGCAGCGTTGCCCCCGGGACGGGAAACATTCAGTACTTC.

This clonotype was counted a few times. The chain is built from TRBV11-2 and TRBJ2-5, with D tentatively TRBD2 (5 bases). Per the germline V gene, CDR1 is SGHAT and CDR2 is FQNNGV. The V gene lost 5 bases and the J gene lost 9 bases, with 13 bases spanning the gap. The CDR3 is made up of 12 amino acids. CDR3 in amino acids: CASSANREAQYF. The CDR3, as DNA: TGTGCCAGCAGCGCCAATCGGGAAGCCCAGTACTTC.

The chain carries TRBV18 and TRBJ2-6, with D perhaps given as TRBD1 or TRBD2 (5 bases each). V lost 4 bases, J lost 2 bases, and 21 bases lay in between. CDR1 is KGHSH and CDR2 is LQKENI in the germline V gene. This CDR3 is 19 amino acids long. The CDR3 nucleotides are TGTGCCAGCTCACTAAAACCGGGACCGCGGTTCGCTGGGGCCAACGTCCTGACTTTC. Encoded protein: CASSLKPGPRFAGANVLTF.

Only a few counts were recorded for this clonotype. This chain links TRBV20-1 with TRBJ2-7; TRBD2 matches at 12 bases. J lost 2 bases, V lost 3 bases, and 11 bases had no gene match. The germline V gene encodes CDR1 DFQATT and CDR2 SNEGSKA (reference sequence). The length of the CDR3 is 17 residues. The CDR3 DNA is TGCAGTGCTAGCCTAGCGGGAGGGCCGCGTTATACCTACGAGCAGTACTTC. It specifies CSASLAGGPRYTYEQYF.

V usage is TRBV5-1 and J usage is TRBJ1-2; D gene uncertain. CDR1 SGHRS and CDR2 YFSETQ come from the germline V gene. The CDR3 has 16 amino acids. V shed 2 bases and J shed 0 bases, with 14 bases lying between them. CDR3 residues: CASSFLMRSANYGYTF. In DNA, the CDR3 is TGCGCCAGCAGCTTTTTAATGAGATCTGCTAACTATGGCTACACCTTC.

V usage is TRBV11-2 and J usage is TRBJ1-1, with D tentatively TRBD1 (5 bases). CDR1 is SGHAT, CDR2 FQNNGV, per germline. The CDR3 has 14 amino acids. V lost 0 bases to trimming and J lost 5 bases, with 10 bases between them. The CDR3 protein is CASSLDPGRTEAFF. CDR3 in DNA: TGTGCCAGCAGCTTAGATCCAGGGCGGACTGAAGCTTTCTTT.

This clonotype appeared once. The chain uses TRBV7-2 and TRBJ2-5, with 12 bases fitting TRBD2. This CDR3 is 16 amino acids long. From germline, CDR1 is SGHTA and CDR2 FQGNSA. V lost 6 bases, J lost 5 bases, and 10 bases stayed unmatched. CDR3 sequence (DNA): TGTGCCAGCAGACCTGGGACTAGCGGGCCTAGGGAGACCCAGTACTTC. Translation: CASRPGTSGPRETQYF.

CDR3 nucleotide sequence: TGCAGTGCCACTGAACAGGGGGCAGGCAATCAGCCCCAGCATTTT. The encoded protein is CSATEQGAGNQPQHF. The chain recombines TRBV20-1 with TRBJ1-5; 9 nucleotides align to TRBD1. The J segment lost 2 bases and the V segment lost 6 bases, leaving 8 bases of the junction unmatched. The CDR3 runs 15 residues. The germline V gene has CDR1 DFQATT and CDR2 SNEGSKA (reference sequence).

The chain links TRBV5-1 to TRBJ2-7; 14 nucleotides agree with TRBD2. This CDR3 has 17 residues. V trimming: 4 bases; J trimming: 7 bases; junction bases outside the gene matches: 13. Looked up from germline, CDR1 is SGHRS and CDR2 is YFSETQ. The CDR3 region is CASSLGLAGDSTIEQYF. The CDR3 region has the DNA TGCGCCAGCAGCCTGGGACTAGCGGGAGATTCTACCATTGAGCAGTACTTC.